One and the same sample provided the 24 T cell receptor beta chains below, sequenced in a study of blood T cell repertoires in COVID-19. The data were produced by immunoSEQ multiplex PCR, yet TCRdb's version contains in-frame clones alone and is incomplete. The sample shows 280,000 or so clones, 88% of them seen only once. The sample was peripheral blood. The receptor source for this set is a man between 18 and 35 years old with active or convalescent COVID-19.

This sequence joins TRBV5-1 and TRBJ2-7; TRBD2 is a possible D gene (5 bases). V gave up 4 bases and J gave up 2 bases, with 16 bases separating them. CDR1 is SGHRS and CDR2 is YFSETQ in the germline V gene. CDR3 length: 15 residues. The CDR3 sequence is CASSPGNSLPYEQYF. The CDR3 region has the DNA TGCGCCAGCAGCCCCGGGAACTCCCTCCCCTACGAGCAGTACTTC. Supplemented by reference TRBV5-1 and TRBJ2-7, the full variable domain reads KAGVTQTPRYLIKTRGQQVTLSCSPISGHRSVSWYQQTPGQGLQFLFEYFSETQRNKGNFPGRFSGRQFSNSRSEMNVSTLELGDSALYLCASSPGNSLPYEQYFGPGTRLTVT.

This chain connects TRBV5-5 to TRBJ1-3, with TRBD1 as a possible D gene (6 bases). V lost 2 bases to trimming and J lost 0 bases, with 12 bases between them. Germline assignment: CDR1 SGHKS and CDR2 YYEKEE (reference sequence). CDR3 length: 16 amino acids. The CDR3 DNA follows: TGTGCCAGCAGCTTTACCGGGACAACCTCTGGAAACACCATATATTTT. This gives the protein CASSFTGTTSGNTIYF.

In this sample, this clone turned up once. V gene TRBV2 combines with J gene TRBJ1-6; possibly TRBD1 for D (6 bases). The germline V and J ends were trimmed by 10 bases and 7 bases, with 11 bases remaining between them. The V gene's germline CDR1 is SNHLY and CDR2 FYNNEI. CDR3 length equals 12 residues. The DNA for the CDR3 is TGTGCCAAACAGGGTATGAATTCACCCCTCCACTTT. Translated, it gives CAKQGMNSPLHF.

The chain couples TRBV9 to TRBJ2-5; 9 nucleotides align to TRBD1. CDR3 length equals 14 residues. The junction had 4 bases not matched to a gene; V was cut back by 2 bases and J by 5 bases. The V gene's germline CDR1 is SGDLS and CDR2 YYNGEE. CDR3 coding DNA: TGTGCCAGCAGCGTGACAGGGGGTTTTGAGACCCAGTACTTC. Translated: CASSVTGGFETQYF.

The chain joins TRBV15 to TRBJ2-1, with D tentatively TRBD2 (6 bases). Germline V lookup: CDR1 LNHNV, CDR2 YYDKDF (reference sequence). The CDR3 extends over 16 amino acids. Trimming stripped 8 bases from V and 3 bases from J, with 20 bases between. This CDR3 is CATYPRSGTYYNEQFF. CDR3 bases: TGTGCCACCTACCCCAGGTCCGGGACTTACTACAATGAGCAGTTCTTC.

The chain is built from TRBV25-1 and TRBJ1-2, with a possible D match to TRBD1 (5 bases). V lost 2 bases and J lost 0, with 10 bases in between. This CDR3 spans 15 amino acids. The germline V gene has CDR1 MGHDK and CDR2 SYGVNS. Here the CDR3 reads CASSEPGASNYGYTF. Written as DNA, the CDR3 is TGTGCCAGCAGTGAACCTGGGGCCTCTAACTATGGCTACACCTTC.

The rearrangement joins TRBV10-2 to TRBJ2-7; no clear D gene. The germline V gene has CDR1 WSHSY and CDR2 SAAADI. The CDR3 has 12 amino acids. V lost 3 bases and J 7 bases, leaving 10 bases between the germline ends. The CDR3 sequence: CASSDPLFEQYF. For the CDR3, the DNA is TGCGCCAGCAGTGACCCCCTCTTTGAGCAGTACTTC.

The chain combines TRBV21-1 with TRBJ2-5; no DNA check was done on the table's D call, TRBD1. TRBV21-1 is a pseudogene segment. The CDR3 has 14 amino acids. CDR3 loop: CASSKRGQGETQYF. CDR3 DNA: TGTGCCAGCAGCAAAAGGGGACAGGGAGAGACCCAGTACTTC.

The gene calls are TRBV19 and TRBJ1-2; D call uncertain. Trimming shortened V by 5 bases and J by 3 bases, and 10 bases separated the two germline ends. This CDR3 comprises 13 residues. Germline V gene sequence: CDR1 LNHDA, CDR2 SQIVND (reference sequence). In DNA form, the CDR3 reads TGTGCCAGTAGTGGGCAGGCATACTATGGCTACACCTTC. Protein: CASSGQAYYGYTF.

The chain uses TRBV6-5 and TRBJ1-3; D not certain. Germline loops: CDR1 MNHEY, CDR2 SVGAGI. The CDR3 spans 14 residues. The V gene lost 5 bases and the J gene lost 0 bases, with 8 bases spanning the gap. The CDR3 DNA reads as TGTGCCAGCAGTCCACTTAGCTCTGGAAACACCATATATTTT. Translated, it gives CASSPLSSGNTIYF.

CDR3 nucleotides: TGCGCCAGCAGTGTCCGGAACGAGGAAAGTGAAGCTTTCTTT. Its translation: CASSVRNEESEAFF. The chain recombines TRBV10-2 with TRBJ1-1; D is ambiguous. V dropped 4 bases and J dropped 7 bases, with 16 bases sitting between them. Germline V gene data show CDR1 as WSHSY and CDR2 as SAAADI. The CDR3 loop spans 14 amino acids.

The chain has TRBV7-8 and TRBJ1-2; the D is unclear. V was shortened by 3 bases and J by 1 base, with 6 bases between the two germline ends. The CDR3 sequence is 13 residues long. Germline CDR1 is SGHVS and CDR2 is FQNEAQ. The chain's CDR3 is CASSFRDNYGYTF. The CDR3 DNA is TGTGCCAGCAGCTTTCGGGATAACTATGGCTACACCTTC.

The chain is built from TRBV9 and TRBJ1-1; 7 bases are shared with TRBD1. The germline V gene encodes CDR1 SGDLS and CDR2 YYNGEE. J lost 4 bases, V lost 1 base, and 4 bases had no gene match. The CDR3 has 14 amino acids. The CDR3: CASSVQGVGTEAFF. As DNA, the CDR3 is TGTGCCAGCAGCGTACAGGGGGTCGGCACTGAAGCTTTCTTT. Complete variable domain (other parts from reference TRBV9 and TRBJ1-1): DSGVTQTPKHLITATGQRVTLRCSPRSGDLSVYWYQQSLDQGLQFLIQYYNGEERAKGNILERFSAQQFPDLHSELNLSSLELGDSALYFCASSVQGVGTEAFFGQGTRLTVV.

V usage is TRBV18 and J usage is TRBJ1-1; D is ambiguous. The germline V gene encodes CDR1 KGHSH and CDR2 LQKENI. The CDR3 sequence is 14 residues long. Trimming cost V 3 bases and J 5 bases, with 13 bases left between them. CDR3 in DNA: TGTGCCAGCTCACCGGGCGGGGTTTGGACTGAAGCTTTCTTT. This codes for CASSPGGVWTEAFF.

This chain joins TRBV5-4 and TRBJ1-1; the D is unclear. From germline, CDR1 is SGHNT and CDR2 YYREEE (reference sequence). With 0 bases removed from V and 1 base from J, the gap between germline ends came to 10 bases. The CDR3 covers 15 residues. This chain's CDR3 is CASSLDAAKNTEAFF. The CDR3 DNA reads TGTGCCAGCAGCTTGGATGCGGCAAAGAACACTGAAGCTTTCTTT.

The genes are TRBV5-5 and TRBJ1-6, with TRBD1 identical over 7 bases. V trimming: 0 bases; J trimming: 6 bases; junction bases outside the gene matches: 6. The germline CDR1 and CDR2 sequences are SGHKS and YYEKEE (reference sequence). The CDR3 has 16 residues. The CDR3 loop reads CASSLGGTDVNSPLHF. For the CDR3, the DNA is TGTGCCAGCAGCTTGGGAGGGACAGATGTTAATTCACCCCTCCACTTT.

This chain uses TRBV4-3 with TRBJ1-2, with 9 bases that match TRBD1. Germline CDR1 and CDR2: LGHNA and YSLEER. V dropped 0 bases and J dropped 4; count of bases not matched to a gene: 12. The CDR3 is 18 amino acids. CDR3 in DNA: TGCGCCAGCAGCCAAGACCGGACAGGGGTAGGAGCGAGCTATGGCTACACCTTC. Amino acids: CASSQDRTGVGASYGYTF.

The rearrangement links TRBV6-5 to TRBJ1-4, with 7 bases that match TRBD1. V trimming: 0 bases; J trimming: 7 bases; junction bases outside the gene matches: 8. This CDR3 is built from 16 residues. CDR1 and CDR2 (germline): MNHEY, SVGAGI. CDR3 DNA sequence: TGTGCCAGCAGTTACTCGATCATGGCAGGGGGTGAAAAACTGTTTTTT. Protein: CASSYSIMAGGEKLFF.

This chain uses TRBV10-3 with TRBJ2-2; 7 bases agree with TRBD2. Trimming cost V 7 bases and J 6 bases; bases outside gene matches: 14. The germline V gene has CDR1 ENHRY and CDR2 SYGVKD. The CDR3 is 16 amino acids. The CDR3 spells CAINPSAGVYPGELFF. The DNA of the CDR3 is TGTGCCATCAACCCCTCGGCGGGGGTTTACCCCGGGGAGCTGTTTTTT.

The CDR3, as DNA: TGTGCCAGCAGTGAGGAGACTAGCGTCAATGAGCAGTTCTTC. Translating it yields CASSEETSVNEQFF. The genes are TRBV6-4 and TRBJ2-1; 8 bases match TRBD2. CDR1 is MRHNA and CDR2 is SNTAGT in the germline V gene. The V gene end was trimmed by 3 bases and the J gene end by 6 bases; junction bases not matched to a gene: 4. This CDR3 region has 14 residues.

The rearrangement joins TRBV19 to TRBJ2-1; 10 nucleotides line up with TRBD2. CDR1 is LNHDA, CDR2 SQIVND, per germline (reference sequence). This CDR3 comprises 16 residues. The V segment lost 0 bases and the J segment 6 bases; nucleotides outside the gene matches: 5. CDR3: CASSIDLAGVLNEQFF. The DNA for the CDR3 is TGTGCCAGTAGTATAGACCTAGCGGGGGTGCTCAATGAGCAGTTCTTC. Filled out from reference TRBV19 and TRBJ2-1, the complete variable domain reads DGGITQSPKYLFRKEGQNVTLSCEQNLNHDAMYWYRQDPGQGLRLIYYSQIVNDFQKGDIAEGYSVSREKKESFPLTVTSAQKNPTAFYLCASSIDLAGVLNEQFFGPGTRLTVL.

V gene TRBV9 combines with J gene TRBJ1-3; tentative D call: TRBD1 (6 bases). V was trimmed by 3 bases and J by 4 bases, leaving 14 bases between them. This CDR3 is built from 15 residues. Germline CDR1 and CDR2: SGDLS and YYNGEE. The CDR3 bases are TGTGCCAGCAGCGAATCAGGGGTAGTCGGAAACACCATATATTTT. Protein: CASSESGVVGNTIYF.

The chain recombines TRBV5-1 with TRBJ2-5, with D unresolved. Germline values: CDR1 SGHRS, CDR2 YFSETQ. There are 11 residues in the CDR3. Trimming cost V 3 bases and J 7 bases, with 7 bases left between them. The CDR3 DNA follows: TGCGCCAGCAGCTCCCCAGGGACCCAGTACTTC. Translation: CASSSPGTQYF.

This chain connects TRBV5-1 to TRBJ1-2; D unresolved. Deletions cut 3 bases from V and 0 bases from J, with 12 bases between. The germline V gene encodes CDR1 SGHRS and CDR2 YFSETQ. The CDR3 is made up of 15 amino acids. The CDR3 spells CASSSRTSTNYGYTF. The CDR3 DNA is TGCGCCAGCAGCTCGAGGACTTCCACTAACTATGGCTACACCTTC.